The 21 T cell receptor beta chains below all came from one sample that was sequenced in a study of brain T cells in children with intractable seizures. This table comes from immunoSEQ multiplex PCR, and its TCRdb copy is limited to in-frame clones, with some not included. The table lists under 400,000 clones, about 93% of them singletons. The time point: blood from clinic visit 5 months post-surgery; TSC patient then seizure free. Here the sequenced sample was peripheral blood, taken approximately 5 months after surgery. The receptors here all came from a boy under two years old with tuberous sclerosis and intractable seizures.

The chain carries TRBV9 and TRBJ2-1; 10 positions match TRBD2. The CDR3 has 16 amino acids. Germline CDR1 and CDR2: SGDLS and YYNGEE. V lost 0 bases and J lost 3; bases outside the gene matches: 3. CDR3 residues: CASSVARTSGYNEQFF. CDR3 bases: TGTGCCAGCAGCGTAGCGAGGACTAGCGGCTACAATGAGCAGTTCTTC.

The V and J genes are TRBV3-1 (or the pseudogene TRBV3-2) and TRBJ2-7, with a tentative D call TRBD2 (5 bases). V lost 5 bases and J lost 7, with 18 bases in between. This CDR3 comprises 14 residues. Germline CDR1 LGHDT, CDR2 YNNKEL (reference sequence). CDR3 nucleotides: TGTGCCAGCAGCGCCACAGCCTCCCCGGGGGAGCAGTACTTC. Its protein product is CASSATASPGEQYF.

This sequence joins TRBV11-2 and TRBJ1-2; possible D gene TRBD1, 5 bases. There are 15 residues in the CDR3. Trimming stripped 0 bases from V and 7 bases from J, with 15 bases between. Germline V lookup: CDR1 SGHAT, CDR2 FQNNGV. Here the CDR3 DNA reads TGTGCCAGCAGCTTAGATACGGCGGGTGGGGGTGGCTACACCTTC. It codes for CASSLDTAGGGGYTF.

This chain connects TRBV21-1 to TRBJ1-1; the D call TRBD1 from the table was never checked on the DNA. TRBV21-1 is shown as a pseudogene. The CDR3 sequence is 14 residues long. CDR3 residues: CASSSNRGLTEAFF. DNA of the CDR3: TGTGCCAGCAGCAGCAACAGGGGTTTGACTGAAGCTTTCTTT.

In its sample, this clone was seen once. The chain has TRBV6-5 and TRBJ1-3, with D tentatively TRBD1 (5 bases). Trimming stripped 8 bases from V and 0 bases from J, with 8 bases between. This CDR3 has 13 amino acids. Germline V gene sequence: CDR1 MNHEY, CDR2 SVGAGI. The CDR3: CASGGTSGNTIYF. The CDR3 DNA reads as TGTGCCAGCGGGGGGACCTCTGGAAACACCATATATTTT.

The CDR3 here is CASSQKQGLEQYF. CDR3 DNA: TGTGCCAGCAGCCAAAAACAGGGGCTCGAGCAGTACTTC. The chain links TRBV11-2 to TRBJ2-7; the match to TRBD1 covers 7 bases. Germline trimming cut 5 bases from V and 6 bases from J; bases unmatched to any gene: 7. Germline V gene lookup returns CDR1 SGHAT and CDR2 FQNNGV. This CDR3 is 13 amino acids long.

This chain uses TRBV5-4 with TRBJ2-1; 7 nucleotides line up with TRBD2. The J segment lost 5 bases and the V segment lost 3 bases, leaving 14 bases of the junction unmatched. There are 17 residues in the CDR3. Germline values: CDR1 SGHNT, CDR2 YYREEE (reference sequence). In DNA form, the CDR3 reads TGTGCCAGCAGCTCGGCGTGGGGGAGGGCCCCAAACAATGAGCAGTTCTTC. Encoded protein: CASSSAWGRAPNNEQFF.

The genes are TRBV4-1 and TRBJ2-6; 8 bases are a match to TRBD1. Trimming removed 1 base from V and 0 bases from J; junction bases left unmatched: 5. Germline CDR1 and CDR2: MGHRA and YSYEKL. The CDR3 length is 18 residues. CDR3 bases: TGCGCCAGCAGCCAAGTGGGACAGGCATACTCTGGGGCCAACGTCCTGACTTTC. Amino acid sequence: CASSQVGQAYSGANVLTF.

V usage is TRBV9 and J usage is TRBJ2-5; 10 nucleotides line up with TRBD2. This CDR3 spans 15 amino acids. Unmatched junction bases numbered 2, after V lost 0 bases and J lost 3 bases. Germline loops: CDR1 SGDLS, CDR2 YYNGEE. As DNA, the CDR3 is TGTGCCAGCAGCGTAGAGGGACTAGCGAAAGAGACCCAGTACTTC. It codes for CASSVEGLAKETQYF. Filled out from reference TRBV9 and TRBJ2-5, the complete variable domain reads DSGVTQTPKHLITATGQRVTLRCSPRSGDLSVYWYQQSLDQGLQFLIQYYNGEERAKGNILERFSAQQFPDLHSELNLSSLELGDSALYFCASSVEGLAKETQYFGPGTRLLVL.

This sequence joins TRBV7-9 and TRBJ1-1; 7 bases agree with TRBD1. V lost 4 bases, J lost 1 base, and 6 bases stayed unmatched. From germline, CDR1 is SEHNR and CDR2 FQNEAQ (reference sequence). The CDR3 covers 15 residues. CDR3 DNA sequence: TGTGCCAGCAGCTCAGACAGGGAGTGGAACACTGAAGCTTTCTTT. It translates to CASSSDREWNTEAFF.

The chain carries TRBV11-3 and TRBJ1-1; 7 nucleotides agree with TRBD1. This CDR3 spans 15 amino acids. Germline V CDR1 and CDR2: SGHNT, YENEEA. The V gene end was trimmed by 5 bases and the J gene end by 1 base; junction bases not matched to a gene: 7. CDR3: CASSPRDSRNTEAFF. In nucleotides, the CDR3 is TGTGCCAGCAGCCCCAGGGACAGCCGGAACACTGAAGCTTTCTTT.

This chain joins TRBV6-2 or TRBV6-3 and TRBJ2-3; D is possibly TRBD2 (7 bases). Germline values: CDR1 MNHEY, CDR2 SVGEGT. The CDR3 loop spans 15 amino acids. V was pared by 6 bases and J by 2 bases, with 15 bases between. The DNA of the CDR3 is TGTGCCAGCAGCCAAGGGGGGGCCGTCACAGATACGCAGTATTTT. This codes for CASSQGGAVTDTQYF.

The J gene is TRBJ1-1, the V gene TRBV27; D might be TRBD1 (5 bases). V shed 2 bases and J shed 0 bases, with 10 bases lying between them. The germline gives CDR1 MNHEY, CDR2 SMNVEV (reference sequence). The CDR3 consists of 15 residues. The CDR3 reads CASSLRDRLNTEAFF. CDR3 coding DNA: TGTGCCAGCAGTTTACGTGACAGATTGAACACTGAAGCTTTCTTT.

This clone has only one observation. The chain recombines TRBV19 with TRBJ1-5; maybe TRBD1 (6 bases). Germline-derived CDR1 and CDR2 are LNHDA and SQIVND (reference sequence). CDR3 length equals 16 residues. V was clipped by 4 bases and J by 1 base, with 14 bases between them. CDR3 region: CASSKPTGRSNQPQHF. The CDR3 DNA is TGTGCCAGTAGTAAGCCCACAGGGAGGAGCAATCAGCCCCAGCATTTT.

V and J are TRBV6-5 and TRBJ2-2; the D gene is possibly TRBD2 (5 bases). This CDR3 contains 14 residues. Germline lookup yields CDR1 MNHEY and CDR2 SVGAGI. Trimming shortened V by 5 bases and J by 4 bases, and 11 bases separated the two germline ends. The CDR3, as DNA: TGTGCCAGCAGTCCCCGGGGTAGCACCGGGGAGCTGTTTTTT. Translated: CASSPRGSTGELFF.

The chain recombines TRBV14 with TRBJ1-1, with D maybe TRBD1 (6 bases). Germline V gene data show CDR1 as SGHDN and CDR2 as FVKESK. This CDR3 has 14 residues. The V end was cut by 2 bases, the J end by 5 bases, with 12 bases between. The CDR3 reads CASSQFRGGTEAFF. The CDR3 nucleotides are TGTGCCAGCAGCCAATTCAGGGGAGGGACTGAAGCTTTCTTT.

The chain uses TRBV15 and TRBJ1-2; no reliable D call. The CDR3 spans 15 residues. Germline CDR1 is LNHNV and CDR2 is YYDKDF (reference sequence). V lost 1 base, J lost 2 bases, and 11 bases lay in between. CDR3: CATSRAGSPNYGYTF. Written as DNA, the CDR3 is TGTGCCACCAGCAGAGCCGGAAGCCCAAACTATGGCTACACCTTC.

V is TRBV2 and J is TRBJ1-5; 9 bases match TRBD1. The CDR3 contains 21 residues. Germline lookup yields CDR1 SNHLY and CDR2 FYNNEI. J lost 0 bases, V lost 3 bases, and 18 bases had no gene match. In nucleotides, the CDR3 is TGTGCCAGCAGTGATCGCCCCCCATGGACAGGGGCGACACATAGCAATCAGCCCCAGCATTTT. Translated: CASSDRPPWTGATHSNQPQHF.

The sample holds a few counts of this clone. The chain has TRBV2 and TRBJ1-4, with D uncertain. CDR3 size: 13 residues. Trimming stripped 9 bases from V and 0 bases from J, with 8 bases between. Germline V gives CDR1 SNHLY, CDR2 FYNNEI. The CDR3 bases are TGTGCCAGTGAACCCCCAACTAATGAAAAACTGTTTTTT. Translation: CASEPPTNEKLFF. The variable domain in full, with the rest retrieved from reference TRBV2 and TRBJ1-4, is EPEVTQTPSHQVTQMGQEVILRCVPISNHLYFYWYRQILGQKVEFLVSFYNNEISEKSEIFDDQFSVERPDGSNFTLKIRSTKLEDSAMYFCASEPPTNEKLFFGSGTQLSVL.

The CDR3 is CASSLGDFTEAFF. CDR3 nucleotide sequence: TGTGCCAGCAGCTTGGGCGATTTCACTGAAGCTTTCTTT. V is TRBV7-9 and J is TRBJ1-1; D is unclear. With 3 bases removed from V and 4 bases from J, the gap between germline ends came to 9 bases. This CDR3 comprises 13 residues. The germline CDR1 and CDR2 sequences are SEHNR and FQNEAQ (reference sequence).

The chain combines TRBV25-1 with TRBJ1-2; no reliable D call. The CDR3 is made up of 16 amino acids. V dropped 4 bases and J dropped 6 bases, with 21 bases sitting between them. Per the germline V gene, CDR1 is MGHDK and CDR2 is SYGVNS. The CDR3 loop is CASSGRSGSPVDGYTF. The CDR3 region has the DNA TGTGCCAGCAGTGGTCGTTCCGGGAGTCCGGTTGATGGCTACACCTTC.